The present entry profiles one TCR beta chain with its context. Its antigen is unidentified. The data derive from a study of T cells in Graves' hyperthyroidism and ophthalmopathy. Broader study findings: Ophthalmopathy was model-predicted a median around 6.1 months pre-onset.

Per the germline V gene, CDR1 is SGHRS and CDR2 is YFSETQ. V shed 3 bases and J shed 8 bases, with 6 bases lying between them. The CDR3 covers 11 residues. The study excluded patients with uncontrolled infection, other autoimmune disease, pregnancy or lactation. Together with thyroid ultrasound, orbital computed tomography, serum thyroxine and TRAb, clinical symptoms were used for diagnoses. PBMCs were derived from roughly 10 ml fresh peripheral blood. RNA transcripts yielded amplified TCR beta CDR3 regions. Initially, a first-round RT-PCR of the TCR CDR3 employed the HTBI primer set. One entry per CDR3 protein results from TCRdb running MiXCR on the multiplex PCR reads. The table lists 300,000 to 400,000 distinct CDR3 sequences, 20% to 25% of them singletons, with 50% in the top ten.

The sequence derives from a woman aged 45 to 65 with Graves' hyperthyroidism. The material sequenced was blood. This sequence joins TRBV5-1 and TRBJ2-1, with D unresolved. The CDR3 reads CASSSNHEQFF. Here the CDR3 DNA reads TGCGCCAGCAGCTCCAACCATGAGCAGTTCTTC.